Reported below is one T cell receptor (beta chain). Deletions cut 4 bases from V and 4 bases from J, with 16 bases between. Germline V gives CDR1 MNHEY, CDR2 SVGAGI. The CDR3 extends over 15 amino acids. In the original processing: Amplification with reference gene primers provided the estimates of nucleated cell counts. Only in-frame clones appear in the TCRdb table, and some are missing; sequencing was by immunoSEQ multiplex PCR. D and trimming come from the DNA, and the V and J calls and clone size come from that table. Of roughly 87,000 clones detected, 70% to 85% appear once; the ten largest clones hold 15% to 20%. The sample is drawn from a study of blood T cell repertoires in COVID-19. Study overall: Spain, Italy and the United States supplied samples that represented acute and convalescent COVID-19. Sources were T cells, B-cell-depleted T cells, or PBMCs; the material itself was cDNA or gDNA.

J is TRBJ1-1 and V is TRBV6-5; the D gene is possibly TRBD1 (5 bases). Sequencing was done on a sample of peripheral blood. The receptor comes from a woman aged 55-69 years with acute or convalescent COVID-19. In DNA, the CDR3 is TGTGCCAGCAGTTCCTCGCGGGGGGGGAGCACTGAAGCTTTCTTT. This encodes CASSSSRGGSTEAFF.